This T cell receptor (beta chain) came from a study of TIL therapy for anti-PD-1-resistant metastatic lung cancer. Study-wide context: Patients then received nivolumab; progressors got lymphodepletion, TIL and IL-2. Half of patients were current or former smokers. The study's findings and limits: This highly selected cohort may not generalize to typical lung cancer patients.

Germline values: CDR1 KGHSH, CDR2 LQKENI. Trimming cost V 2 bases and J 4 bases, with 10 bases left between them. The CDR3 spans 14 residues. The time point is: pre-treatment sample, taken before nivolumab and TIL therapy. Enrollment ran from late 2017 to early 2020. A remark on this clone: Its antigen is unknown.

This was the immunoSEQ v3 assay. Some clones are missing from TCRdb's copy, which holds only in-frame ones; the method was immunoSEQ multiplex PCR. The sample yields 52,000 or so clones, 80% to 90% seen once. The sequences come from blood, collected at baseline. This chain joins TRBV18 and TRBJ2-3, with D possibly being TRBD2 (6 bases). This sequence originates from a person aged 30 to 80 with non-small cell lung cancer. CDR3 nucleotides: TGTGCCAGCTCACCAGTTTCGGGGGCAGATACGCAGTATTTT. Translated: CASSPVSGADTQYF.